The 22 T cell receptor beta chains presented below share a single source sample, sequenced in a study of lymphopenia after photon versus proton radiotherapy (dated by TCRdb to about 2019). The library was made by the immunoSEQ multiplex PCR assay. Not all clones reach the TCRdb copy of this immuneACCESS table, which keeps in-frame sequences only. Checked studies attribute under half of the gap to unresolved V genes and leave the rest unexplained. In this sample the table shows 25,000 to 30,000 clones, around 82% of which occur a single time. In total, the top ten clones hold 31% of the sample. The material was peripheral blood, obtained from a patient treated with photon-based radiotherapy. Receptors were obtained from a man over 45 with gastric cancer.

The chain links TRBV4-2 to TRBJ1-1, with TRBD1 matching over 11 bases. This CDR3 has 16 residues. V lost 4 bases to trimming and J lost 1 base; unmatched junction nucleotides: 5. Germline assignment: CDR1 LGHNA and CDR2 YNFKEQ. CDR3 protein: CASSLGTGGRNTEAFF. The CDR3 DNA is TGTGCCAGCAGCCTAGGGACAGGGGGAAGGAACACTGAAGCTTTCTTT.

The genes are TRBV6-7 and TRBJ2-3; D possibly corresponds to TRBD1 (5 bases). TRBV6-7 is classed as an ORF, of uncertain function. The CDR3 is made up of 16 amino acids. The V end was cut by 2 bases, the J end by 0 bases, with 12 bases between. The CDR3 loop reads CASSYPVGVSTDTQYF. The DNA for the CDR3 is TGTGCCAGCAGTTACCCGGTAGGGGTCAGCACAGATACGCAGTATTTT.

The gene calls are TRBV5-8 and TRBJ1-2; TRBD1 might be the D (6 bases). Trimming took off 2 bases at V and 8 bases at J, with 16 bases between the two ends. This CDR3 is built from 14 residues. CDR1 is SGHTS and CDR2 is YDEGEE in the germline V gene. The CDR3 region is CASSLDSGTRGYTF. CDR3 coding DNA: TGTGCCAGCAGCTTAGACAGCGGGACACGAGGCTACACCTTC. Looking up the rest from reference TRBV5-8 and TRBJ1-2 gives the full variable domain: EAGVTQSPTHLIKTRGQQATLRCSPISGHTSVYWYQQALGLGLQFLLWYDEGEERNRGNFPPRFSGRQFPNYSSELNVNALELEDSALYLCASSLDSGTRGYTFGSGTRLTVV.

In this sample, this clone turned up a few times. The CDR3 nucleotides are TGTGCTAGTGGTTTAGGGCGGGGGGCCAATATAGTTGAGCAGTACGTC. Translated: CASGLGRGANIVEQYV. The J gene is TRBJ2-7, the V gene TRBV12-5; 8 nucleotides line up with TRBD2. The CDR3 runs 16 residues. The V segment lost 3 bases and the J segment 7 bases; nucleotides outside the gene matches: 14. CDR1 is LGHNT, CDR2 FRNRAP, per germline.

The V and J genes are TRBV6-1 and TRBJ1-5, with 7 bases matching TRBD1. The CDR3 is made up of 15 amino acids. Germline values: CDR1 MNHNS, CDR2 SASEGT. V lost 7 bases, J lost 6 bases, and 12 bases stayed unmatched. This CDR3 is CASNRDRERVQPQHF. The CDR3 bases are TGTGCCAGCAACAGAGACAGGGAGAGGGTTCAGCCCCAGCATTTT.

The chain links TRBV29-1 to TRBJ1-1; D call uncertain. The length of the CDR3 is 12 residues. Germline lookup yields CDR1 SQVTM and CDR2 ANQGSEA. Trimming shortened V by 0 bases and J by 0 bases, and 2 bases separated the two germline ends. The CDR3 reads CSVEEVNTEAFF. DNA for the CDR3: TGCAGCGTTGAAGAGGTGAACACTGAAGCTTTCTTT.

The chain joins TRBV10-1 to TRBJ2-7, with no clear D. The CDR3 totals 15 residues. Germline-derived CDR1 and CDR2 are WNHNN and SYGVQD (reference sequence). V gave up 3 bases and J gave up 3 bases, with 15 bases separating them. The CDR3: CASSDARRPSYEQYF. The CDR3 coding sequence is TGCGCCAGCAGTGATGCGCGGCGGCCAAGCTACGAGCAGTACTTC.

V usage is TRBV11-2 and J usage is TRBJ2-3, with D possibly matching TRBD1 (5 bases). The germline CDR1 and CDR2 sequences are SGHAT and FQNNGV. Trimming shortened V by 0 bases and J by 1 base, and 8 bases separated the two germline ends. The CDR3 runs 15 residues. The CDR3 coding sequence is TGTGCCAGCAGCTTAGACTGGGGCGGCACAGATACGCAGTATTTT. Encoded protein: CASSLDWGGTDTQYF.

This clone was seen a single time. This chain connects TRBV5-4 to TRBJ1-1; weak D call: TRBD1 (5 bases). Germline V gene lookup returns CDR1 SGHNT and CDR2 YYREEE (reference sequence). This CDR3 is built from 13 residues. The V end lost 7 bases, the J end lost 3 bases, and 13 bases lay between the germline ends. The CDR3 sequence: CASSGGGYTEAFF. The DNA for the CDR3 is TGTGCCAGCTCAGGCGGGGGGTACACTGAAGCTTTCTTT.

This sequence joins TRBV19 and TRBJ2-2; D might be TRBD1 or TRBD2, each matching 5 bases. Per the germline V gene, CDR1 is LNHDA and CDR2 is SQIVND (reference sequence). The CDR3 covers 15 residues. Deletions cut 2 bases from V and 6 bases from J, with 13 bases between. The CDR3 region has the DNA TGTGCCAGTAGTATAAAGAGGGGCGGACCCGGGGAGCTGTTTTTT. Translated, it gives CASSIKRGGPGELFF.

This chain connects TRBV5-4 to TRBJ1-2; tentative D call: TRBD1 (6 bases). Germline V gene lookup returns CDR1 SGHNT and CDR2 YYREEE (reference sequence). The CDR3 covers 16 residues. Trimming took off 1 base at V and 0 bases at J, with 13 bases between the two ends. DNA of the CDR3: TGTGCCAGCAGCTTGTCCTGGACAGCTACTAACTATGGCTACACCTTC. Its protein is CASSLSWTATNYGYTF.

The chain recombines TRBV19 with TRBJ1-5, with TRBD1 matching 9 bases. The V gene end was trimmed by 5 bases and the J gene end by 6 bases; junction bases not matched to a gene: 8. Germline lookup yields CDR1 LNHDA and CDR2 SQIVND (reference sequence). The CDR3 has 15 residues. The CDR3 DNA follows: TGTGCCAGTAGTCCCCCGACAGGGGGGCTTCAGCCCCAGCATTTT. Residues: CASSPPTGGLQPQHF.

This clone was found once. V is TRBV19 and J is TRBJ1-1, with D perhaps TRBD1 (5 bases). Germline V lookup: CDR1 LNHDA, CDR2 SQIVND (reference sequence). The CDR3 spans 13 residues. The germline V and J ends were trimmed by 4 bases and 5 bases, with 11 bases remaining between them. CDR3 region: CASSTVRDTEAFF. The CDR3 coding sequence is TGTGCCAGTAGTACCGTCAGGGATACTGAAGCTTTCTTT.

The chain is built from TRBV2 and TRBJ2-7, with D possibly matching TRBD2 (6 bases). The CDR3 length is 12 residues. The germline CDR1 and CDR2 sequences are SNHLY and FYNNEI. Trimming shortened V by 8 bases and J by 7 bases, and 15 bases separated the two germline ends. The CDR3: CASEEYRGEQYV. The CDR3 region has the DNA TGTGCCAGCGAAGAGTATCGGGGGGAGCAGTACGTC.

The genes are TRBV19 and TRBJ1-1; no clear D. Germline-derived CDR1 and CDR2 are LNHDA and SQIVND (reference sequence). Deletions cut 3 bases from V and 6 bases from J, with 11 bases between. CDR3 length: 13 residues. This CDR3 reads CASSIGLRSEAFF. DNA of the CDR3: TGTGCCAGTAGTATCGGACTGAGATCTGAAGCTTTCTTT.

The V gene is TRBV11-2, the J gene TRBJ1-6; 7 bases match TRBD1. V shed 1 base and J 2 bases; nucleotides not matched to a gene: 8. The CDR3 is 18 amino acids. Germline V gene sequence: CDR1 SGHAT, CDR2 FQNNGV. The chain's CDR3 is CASSLAGRQGPYNSPLHF. The CDR3 DNA reads as TGTGCCAGCAGCTTAGCGGGCCGACAGGGCCCCTATAATTCACCCCTCCACTTT.

The J gene is TRBJ1-1, the V gene TRBV15; D may be TRBD1 (5 bases). The CDR3 is 18 residues long. CDR1 LNHNV and CDR2 YYDKDF come from the germline V gene (reference sequence). V lost 0 bases and J lost 0, with 17 bases in between. The CDR3 loop reads CATSREKLTGFLNTEAFF. Here the CDR3 DNA reads TGTGCCACCAGCAGAGAAAAGTTAACAGGTTTCTTGAACACTGAAGCTTTCTTT.

This sequence joins TRBV19 and TRBJ1-6, with 8 bases matching TRBD1. V trimming: 7 bases; J trimming: 10 bases; junction bases outside the gene matches: 6. Germline-derived CDR1 and CDR2 are LNHDA and SQIVND (reference sequence). CDR3 length: 13 residues. The CDR3 here is CASTRTGLSPLHF. For the CDR3, the DNA is TGTGCCAGTACCCGGACAGGGTTGTCACCCCTCCACTTT.

V and J are TRBV10-2 and TRBJ2-5; possibly TRBD1 for D (5 bases). V dropped 7 bases and J dropped 5 bases, with 11 bases sitting between them. CDR1 WSHSY and CDR2 SAAADI come from the germline V gene. The CDR3 totals 12 residues. CDR3 sequence reads: CASKAGWETQYF. Written as DNA, the CDR3 is TGCGCCAGCAAAGCAGGGTGGGAGACCCAGTACTTC.

The chain recombines TRBV5-5 with TRBJ1-6; weak D call: TRBD1 (6 bases). Germline-derived CDR1 and CDR2 are SGHKS and YYEKEE (reference sequence). CDR3 size: 18 residues. The germline V and J ends were trimmed by 5 bases and 0 bases, with 18 bases remaining between them. The CDR3 region is CASSWNTQGSSYNSPLHF. CDR3 DNA: TGTGCCAGCAGTTGGAACACCCAGGGGAGCTCCTATAATTCACCCCTCCACTTT. Looking up the rest from reference TRBV5-5 and TRBJ1-6 gives the full variable domain: DAGVTQSPTHLIKTRGQQVTLRCSPISGHKSVSWYQQVLGQGPQFIFQYYEKEERGRGNFPDRFSARQFPNYSSELNVNALLLGDSALYLCASSWNTQGSSYNSPLHFGNGTRLTVT.

The genes are TRBV5-4 and TRBJ2-3, with 9 bases aligning to TRBD2. CDR3 length: 17 amino acids. V shed 3 bases, J shed 4 bases, and the junction held 12 bases outside the gene matches. Germline V lookup: CDR1 SGHNT, CDR2 YYREEE (reference sequence). CDR3: CASSSEPGLAIADTQYF. CDR3 nucleotide sequence: TGTGCCAGCAGCTCAGAACCGGGACTAGCTATAGCAGATACGCAGTATTTT.

V is TRBV6-5 and J is TRBJ2-5; maybe TRBD1 (6 bases). Trimming removed 5 bases at V and 4 bases at J, with 14 bases between. This CDR3 has 14 residues. Germline V lookup: CDR1 MNHEY, CDR2 SVGAGI. The CDR3 region is CASSTQGAVETQYF. CDR3 nucleotide sequence: TGTGCCAGCAGTACACAGGGTGCGGTAGAGACCCAGTACTTC.